One and the same sample provided the 32 T cell receptor beta chains below, sequenced in a study of blood T cells in healthy people across ages. A second PCR, run for about 7 to 11 cycles, used a sample-barcoded 5' primer plus a J-beta primer mix. TCRdb recomputed calls from the 5' RACE reads with MiXCR, one row per CDR3 protein. Among about a million distinct CDR3 sequences listed, around two fifths were seen once. Source material: blood. All receptors derive from a man aged 18 to 30 in good health.

This clonotype was recorded a few times. J is TRBJ2-4 and V is TRBV2; TRBD1 aligns across 8 bases. Matching the DNA end better, TRBJ2-7 makes the J call doubtful. The CDR3 contains 14 residues. From germline, CDR1 is SNHLY and CDR2 FYNNEI. The CDR3 sequence: CASSFGQGPYEQYF. The CDR3 DNA follows: TGTGCCAGCAGTTTCGGACAGGGTCCCTACGAGCAGTACTTC.

The sample holds a few counts of this clonotype. The chain joins TRBV7-2 to TRBJ2-3; 8 nucleotides line up with TRBD2. V shed 1 base and J 2 bases; nucleotides not matched to a gene: 5. This CDR3 has 16 amino acids. In germline, CDR1 is SGHTA, CDR2 FQGNSA. The CDR3 region is CASSLGVAGPTDTQYF. The CDR3 bases are TGTGCCAGCAGCTTAGGGGTAGCGGGACCCACAGATACGCAGTATTTT. Filled out from reference TRBV7-2 and TRBJ2-3, the complete variable domain reads GAGVSQSPSNKVTEKGKDVELRCDPISGHTALYWYRQSLGQGLEFLIYFQGNSAPDKSGLPSDRFSAERTGGSVSTLTIQRTQQEDSAVYLCASSLGVAGPTDTQYFGPGTRLTVL.

The J gene is TRBJ1-5, the V gene TRBV7-2, with 8 bases fitting TRBD1. The CDR3 totals 16 residues. In germline, CDR1 is SGHTA, CDR2 FQGNSA. Trimming removed 5 bases from V and 4 bases from J; junction bases left unmatched: 10. The CDR3 nucleotides are TGTGCCAGCAGCCCACAGACAGGGGAAGAAAATCAGCCCCAGCATTTT. Its translation is CASSPQTGEENQPQHF. The complete variable domain, with remaining parts taken from reference TRBV7-2 and TRBJ1-5, reads GAGVSQSPSNKVTEKGKDVELRCDPISGHTALYWYRQSLGQGLEFLIYFQGNSAPDKSGLPSDRFSAERTGGSVSTLTIQRTQQEDSAVYLCASSPQTGEENQPQHFGDGTRLSIL.

The J gene is TRBJ1-2, the V gene TRBV20-1; TRBD1 matches at 7 bases. Trimming took 2 bases from V and 4 from J; bases not matched to a gene: 4. The CDR3 loop spans 13 amino acids. Germline V gene sequence: CDR1 DFQATT, CDR2 SNEGSKA (reference sequence). The CDR3 DNA sequence: TGCAGTGCTAGACCGACAGGGATCTATGGCTACACCTTC. It translates to CSARPTGIYGYTF.

Here the CDR3 DNA reads TGTGCCAGCAGCCGACTGCCCACCTATTCAATACAGGATGAGCAGTTCTTC. Translated, it gives CASSRLPTYSIQDEQFF. The V gene is TRBV9, the J gene TRBJ2-1; tentatively, D is TRBD1 (5 bases). Germline V lookup: CDR1 SGDLS, CDR2 YYNGEE. V lost 4 bases and J 8 bases, leaving 25 bases between the germline ends. This CDR3 comprises 17 residues.

This clonotype has only a few counts. V gene TRBV11-2 combines with J gene TRBJ2-7; the D call may be TRBD1 or TRBD2 (5 bases each). Trimming took off 0 bases at V and 6 bases at J, with 12 bases between the two ends. Germline-derived CDR1 and CDR2 are SGHAT and FQNNGV. The CDR3 covers 14 residues. The CDR3 loop is CASSLDPSGLEQYF. In DNA form, the CDR3 reads TGTGCCAGCAGCTTAGATCCCTCGGGGCTCGAGCAGTACTTC.

The count of this clonotype is one. A read error may account for a junction end that differs from germline. The V call is TRBV20-1, the J call TRBJ2-6, with D tentatively TRBD1 (6 bases). Germline assignment: CDR1 DFQATT and CDR2 SNEGSKA (reference sequence). The CDR3 runs to 16 residues. For the CDR3, the DNA is TGCAGTGCCGACGGACAGACCCGCTCTGGGGCCAACGTCCCGACTTTC. It is translated as CSADGQTRSGANVPTF.

V is TRBV2 and J is TRBJ2-2; possibly TRBD1 or TRBD2 for D (6 bases each). The CDR3 consists of 15 residues. In germline, CDR1 is SNHLY, CDR2 FYNNEI. Trimming cost V 8 bases and J 2 bases, with 15 bases left between them. The CDR3 DNA reads as TGTGCCAGCGGCCCAACAGGGACTAACACCGGGGAGCTGTTTTTT. Protein: CASGPTGTNTGELFF.

A word on this clonotype: This could be a read error, since a much larger clone is one nucleotide away. V is TRBV7-2 and J is TRBJ2-5; D ambiguous. Trimming removed 3 bases at V and 11 bases at J, with 19 bases between. The CDR3 totals 14 residues. CDR1 is SGHTA, CDR2 FQGNSA, per germline. CDR3 sequence: CASSFGFMAFEQYF. CDR3 coding DNA: TGTGCCAGCAGCTTCGGCTTTATGGCATTTGAGCAGTACTTC. Using reference TRBV7-2 and TRBJ2-5 for the parts outside the CDR3, the full variable domain is GAGVSQSPSNKVTEKGKDVELRCDPISGHTALYWYRQSLGQGLEFLIYFQGNSAPDKSGLPSDRFSAERTGGSVSTLTIQRTQQEDSAVYLCASSFGFMAFEQYFGPGTRLLVL.

The chain links TRBV9 to TRBJ2-3; D is unresolved. The CDR3 runs 15 residues. Germline V gene sequence: CDR1 SGDLS, CDR2 YYNGEE. V was pared by 0 bases and J by 2 bases, with 10 bases between. The CDR3 nucleotides read TGTGCCAGCAGCGTAGCTTTGCAGACCACAGATACGCAGTATTTT. Protein product: CASSVALQTTDTQYF.

A few counts support this clonotype. The chain combines TRBV20-1 with TRBJ2-1; possible D gene TRBD1, 6 bases. Trimming shortened V by 6 bases and J by 5 bases, and 17 bases separated the two germline ends. The CDR3 covers 14 residues. Germline loops: CDR1 DFQATT, CDR2 SNEGSKA (reference sequence). This CDR3 reads CSAARDNVDNEQFF. CDR3 coding DNA: TGCAGTGCCGCCCGGGACAATGTGGACAATGAGCAGTTCTTC.

The chain carries TRBV4-3 and TRBJ1-2; D may be TRBD1 (6 bases). V dropped 2 bases and J dropped 0 bases, with 10 bases sitting between them. Looked up from germline, CDR1 is LGHNA and CDR2 is YSLEER. This CDR3 contains 15 residues. CDR3 coding DNA: TGCGCCAGCAGCCAAAACAGGGTAGCTAACTATGGCTACACCTTC. Translating gives CASSQNRVANYGYTF.

J is TRBJ2-7 and V is TRBV6-1; no clear D gene. Germline V lookup: CDR1 MNHNS, CDR2 SASEGT. Between the trimmed V and J ends, which lost 4 bases and 0 bases, there was a span of 7 bases. The CDR3 has 13 amino acids. Here the CDR3 reads CASSVKNSYEQYF. In DNA, the CDR3 is TGTGCCAGCAGTGTCAAAAACTCCTACGAGCAGTACTTC.

The rearrangement uses TRBV6-6 and TRBJ1-1; the match to TRBD1 covers 7 bases. V shed 7 bases and J 6 bases; nucleotides not matched to a gene: 11. The CDR3 runs 14 residues. Per germline, CDR1 MNHNY and CDR2 SVGAGI (reference sequence). CDR3 in amino acids: CASKGARGGAEAFF. The CDR3 DNA follows: TGTGCCAGCAAGGGGGCCCGAGGGGGGGCTGAAGCTTTCTTT.

The chain uses TRBV7-6 and TRBJ2-2, with TRBD1 identical over 9 bases. V lost 1 base and J lost 3; bases outside the gene matches: 3. Per germline, CDR1 SGHVS and CDR2 FNYEAQ. This CDR3 is built from 16 residues. This CDR3 reads CASSLGQGVYTGELFF. The CDR3 nucleotides are TGTGCCAGCAGCTTAGGACAGGGGGTATACACCGGGGAGCTGTTTTTT.

This clonotype has more than one count but fewer than ten. The chain employs TRBV9 and TRBJ2-5, with 7 positions matching TRBD1. CDR1 is SGDLS, CDR2 YYNGEE, per germline. The length of the CDR3 is 15 residues. V gave up 6 bases and J gave up 5 bases; unmatched junction bases: 13. The DNA for the CDR3 is TGTGCCAGCACCCGTAACCCAACAGGGGAGGAGACCCAGTACTTC. It specifies CASTRNPTGEETQYF.

The rearrangement links TRBV4-2 to TRBJ1-2; no definite D call. CDR1 LGHNA and CDR2 YNFKEQ come from the germline V gene. CDR3 size: 14 residues. V lost 0 bases to trimming and J lost 7 bases, with 12 bases between them. The CDR3 sequence is CASSQDRRGGGYTF. CDR3 sequence (DNA): TGTGCCAGCAGCCAAGACCGACGGGGTGGTGGCTACACCTTC.

Concerning this clonotype: One end of the junction is discordant with germline, which a read error may explain. The genes are TRBV3-1 and TRBJ2-5; no reliable D call. CDR3 size: 15 residues. Germline V CDR1 and CDR2: LGHDT, YNNKEL (reference sequence). The CDR3 DNA follows: TGTGCCAGCAGCCGCACCACCTTGGAGAAAGAGACCCAGTGCTTC. Its protein is CASSRTTLEKETQCF.

The chain carries TRBV12-3 or TRBV12-4 and TRBJ1-5; 7 bases are shared with TRBD1. The trim removed 5 bases at V and 0 bases at J, leaving 10 bases unmatched. The CDR3 is 17 amino acids. CDR3 residues: CASSLRQGDYSNQPQHF. DNA for the CDR3: TGTGCCAGCAGTCTTAGGCAGGGGGACTATAGCAATCAGCCCCAGCATTTT.

The J gene is TRBJ2-5, the V gene TRBV28, with 9 nucleotides matching TRBD1. The end of the DNA fits TRBJ2-1 better, so the J call may be wrong. CDR1 and CDR2 from the germline V gene are MDHEN and SYDVKM. The CDR3 contains 13 residues. CDR3 bases: TGTGCCAGCAGGGGGACAGGGTTAGAGACCCAGTTCTTC. Amino acids: CASRGTGLETQFF.

V is TRBV20-1 and J is TRBJ2-3; D may be TRBD2 (5 bases). This CDR3 spans 15 amino acids. In germline, CDR1 is DFQATT, CDR2 SNEGSKA (reference sequence). V lost 5 bases and J lost 5, with 20 bases in between. CDR3 sequence reads: CSAPKAASSGDTQYF. DNA for the CDR3: TGCAGTGCTCCAAAGGCGGCCTCCAGCGGAGATACGCAGTATTTT.

For the CDR3, the DNA is TGTGCCAGCAGCCTAGGGGGACACCTATATAGCAATCAGCCCCAGCATTTT. Translation gives CASSLGGHLYSNQPQHF. This rearrangement joins TRBV12-3 or TRBV12-4 to TRBJ1-5; D is possibly TRBD1 (6 bases). Between the trimmed V and J ends, which lost 6 bases and 0 bases, there was a span of 18 bases. The CDR3 spans 17 residues.

This clonotype was counted between two and nine times. V gene TRBV28 combines with J gene TRBJ2-5, with D perhaps matching TRBD2 (6 bases). The CDR3 loop spans 18 amino acids. Trimming left V 3 bases short and J 3 bases short, with 23 bases between. Germline loops: CDR1 MDHEN, CDR2 SYDVKM. The CDR3 bases are TGTGCCAGCAGTTTTCATTCCAGAGGGGAGGCCACCAAAGAGACCCAGTACTTC. It codes for CASSFHSRGEATKETQYF.

The chain couples TRBV6-2 or TRBV6-3 to TRBJ1-1; 8 bases are a match to TRBD1. Germline V gives CDR1 MNHEY, CDR2 SVGEGT. CDR3 size: 15 residues. J was trimmed by 5 bases and V by 0 bases; bases with no gene match: 5. CDR3 in amino acids: CASSYSGTGLTEAFF. The CDR3 DNA reads as TGTGCCAGCAGTTACTCGGGGACAGGTTTGACTGAAGCTTTCTTT.

This clonotype was seen more than once but under ten times. The V gene is TRBV20-1, the J gene TRBJ2-4; D is undetermined. From germline, CDR1 is DFQATT and CDR2 SNEGSKA (reference sequence). V lost 1 base to trimming and J lost 3 bases, with 7 bases between them. The CDR3 extends over 13 amino acids. The CDR3 sequence: CSARGFGKNIQYF. In nucleotides, the CDR3 is TGCAGTGCTAGAGGGTTTGGCAAAAACATTCAGTACTTC.

In its sample, this clonotype was seen a few times. The chain has TRBV6-5 and TRBJ2-2, with D possibly TRBD1 on 5 matching bases. Germline CDR1 reads MNHEY; CDR2 reads SVGAGI. Trimming removed 4 bases at V and 5 bases at J, with 8 bases between. The CDR3 spans 13 residues. The CDR3, as DNA: TGTGCCAGCAGTTCGGCAGGGACCGGGGAGCTGTTTTTT. This sequence encodes CASSSAGTGELFF.

This clonotype was observed many times. The chain combines TRBV29-1 with TRBJ2-4; D gene unclear. The end of the DNA fits TRBJ2-7 better, so the J call may be wrong. There are 15 residues in the CDR3. Per germline, CDR1 SQVTM and CDR2 ANQGSEA. The CDR3 DNA is TGCAGCGGAGAGTTACCTGAAACGCCCCTCTACGAGCAGTACTTC. This sequence encodes CSGELPETPLYEQYF.

The chain employs TRBV23-1 and TRBJ2-1; D uncertain. TRBV23-1 is reported as an ORF; its role is uncertain. The CDR3 length is 15 residues. V lost 11 bases, J lost 2 bases, and 19 bases lay in between. CDR3 sequence: CADKGKGEPYNEQFF. CDR3 in DNA: TGCGCCGACAAAGGAAAGGGCGAACCCTACAATGAGCAGTTCTTC.

CDR3 residues: CASSDRYSTDTQYF. The CDR3 nucleotides read TGTGCCAGCAGTGATCGGTACAGCACAGATACGCAGTATTTT. The rearrangement links TRBV2 to TRBJ2-3; D is unclear. Germline-derived CDR1 and CDR2 are SNHLY and FYNNEI. The V end lost 3 bases, the J end lost 0 bases, and 7 bases lay between the germline ends. The CDR3 spans 14 residues.

V is TRBV20-1 and J is TRBJ1-2, with D possibly TRBD1 on 5 matching bases. This CDR3 has 11 amino acids. V lost 4 bases and J 5 bases, leaving 8 bases between the germline ends. From germline, CDR1 is DFQATT and CDR2 SNEGSKA (reference sequence). The CDR3 protein is CSATPGYGYTF. As DNA, the CDR3 is TGCAGTGCTACGCCAGGGTATGGCTACACCTTC.

The genes are TRBV18 and TRBJ2-3; D remains ambiguous. Trimming stripped 6 bases from V and 0 bases from J, with 16 bases between. This CDR3 has 16 amino acids. Germline V gene sequence: CDR1 KGHSH, CDR2 LQKENI. CDR3 sequence (DNA): TGTGCCAGCTCCCCGTCGGACGCGCTTAGCACAGATACGCAGTATTTT. Its protein product is CASSPSDALSTDTQYF. Full variable domain (missing parts from reference TRBV18 and TRBJ2-3): NAGVMQNPRHLVRRRGQEARLRCSPMKGHSHVYWYRQLPEEGLKFMVYLQKENIIDESGMPKERFSAEFPKEGPSILRIQQVVRGDSAAYFCASSPSDALSTDTQYFGPGTRLTVL.

This clonotype has only a few counts. The genes are TRBV20-1 and TRBJ2-7; 7 nucleotides agree with TRBD2. The V and J ends lost 3 bases and 4 bases, in that order; junction bases with no gene match: 6. CDR1 DFQATT and CDR2 SNEGSKA come from the germline V gene (reference sequence). This CDR3 has 13 residues. In DNA, the CDR3 is TGCAGTGCTAGGTCGGGGGGTCGGTACGAGCAGTACTTC. Translation gives CSARSGGRYEQYF.